The T cell receptor (beta chain) under discussion was sequenced for a study of blood T cell repertoires in COVID-19. Whole-study context: Researchers got acute and convalescent COVID-19 samples from the United States, Italy and Spain. Nucleic acid was either cDNA or gDNA, and it came from T cells, B-cell-depleted T cells, or PBMCs.

Germline V lookup: CDR1 SGHAT, CDR2 FQNNGV. V was pared by 4 bases and J by 8 bases, with 12 bases of the junction left unmatched. The CDR3 loop spans 15 amino acids. Authors' data handling: Estimation of nucleated cell counts was performed using reference gene primer amplification. Here immunoSEQ multiplex PCR was the method, and the copy in TCRdb shows in-frame clones only, minus some. That table is the source of V, J and clone size, and D and trimming were worked out from the DNA. This sample has about 200,000 clones, with about 86% found just once. The sample consisted of peripheral blood. This clonotype originated in a woman in her forties or fifties with acute or convalescent COVID-19. This chain uses TRBV11-2 with TRBJ1-2, with TRBD1 matching 8 bases. This chain's CDR3 is CASSSIQQGARGYTF. The CDR3 DNA reads TGTGCCAGCAGCTCTATACAGCAGGGGGCTCGGGGCTACACCTTC.